These T cell receptor beta chains were read from a single sample in a study of sequential checkpoint blockade in melanoma. Sequencing was performed with immunoSEQ multiplex PCR; in TCRdb, only in-frame clones are kept and a portion is missing. The repertoire holds roughly 6,000 clones, with less than 60% as singletons. The source was CD8+ T cells sorted from blood (inferred from file names), collected from a patient given nivolumab and ipilimumab in sequence. Every receptor here comes from a human patient with melanoma. Some clones in this sample may be carry-over from other donors' samples. Each CDR3 is given with its conserved first and last residue. Fields, in order: clone size, V gene, J gene, D gene, CDR3 DNA, CDR3 protein. D genes are given only for firm matches. Size tells how often a clone was seen (once, few, many) or the class of an expanded clone, and some rows leave it out.

clone size: .
V gene: TRBV28
J gene: TRBJ1-2
D gene: .
CDR3 DNA: TGTGCCAGCAGTTTAGCGCGGCGGATCTCCATTATGGACTATGGCTACACCTTC
CDR3 protein: CASSLARRISIMDYGYTF

clone size: .
V gene: TRBV7-9
J gene: TRBJ2-1
D gene: TRBD2
CDR3 DNA: TGTGCCAGCAGCTTAGCAGCGGGGGGGCCGGGTGAGCAGTTCTTC
CDR3 protein: CASSLAAGGPGEQFF

clone size: few
V gene: TRBV7-6
J gene: TRBJ2-7
D gene: .
CDR3 DNA: TGTGCCAGCAGCCCGGACTCGAGCTACGAGCAGTACTTC
CDR3 protein: CASSPDSSYEQYF

clone size: .
V gene: TRBV6-5
J gene: TRBJ2-5
D gene: TRBD1
CDR3 DNA: TGTGCCAGCAGTAATACAGGGGTTAGGGAGACCCAGTACTTC
CDR3 protein: CASSNTGVRETQYF

clone size: .
V gene: TRBV2
J gene: TRBJ1-5
D gene: .
CDR3 DNA: TGTGCCAGCAGTCCTGGGCAGGGCCCTAGCAATCAGCCCCAGCATTTT
CDR3 protein: CASSPGQGPSNQPQHF

clone size: .
V gene: TRBV7-9
J gene: TRBJ2-7
D gene: .
CDR3 DNA: TGTGCCAGCAGACGCACCGGGACACCCTCCTACGAGCAGTACTTC
CDR3 protein: CASRRTGTPSYEQYF

clone size: .
V gene: TRBV30
J gene: TRBJ1-5
D gene: .
CDR3 DNA: TGTGCCTGGAGTAGGGGCTGGGATCAGCCCCAGCATTTT
CDR3 protein: CAWSRGWDQPQHF

clone size: .
V gene: TRBV27
J gene: TRBJ1-2
D gene: TRBD1
CDR3 DNA: TGTGCCAGCAGTTTACACGGGACAGGTTATGGCTACACCTTC
CDR3 protein: CASSLHGTGYGYTF

clone size: .
V gene: TRBV5-6
J gene: TRBJ1-2
D gene: .
CDR3 DNA: TGTGCCAGCAGCTTTGGGGCTGACTATGGCTACACCTTC
CDR3 protein: CASSFGADYGYTF

clone size: .
V gene: TRBV9
J gene: TRBJ2-7
D gene: .
CDR3 DNA: TGTGCCAGCAGCGTAGTCCCATCCTACGAGCAGTACTTC
CDR3 protein: CASSVVPSYEQYF

clone size: .
V gene: TRBV10-3
J gene: TRBJ2-7
D gene: TRBD2
CDR3 DNA: TGTGCCATCAGTGAGTCTGGGACTAACTCCTACGAGCAGTACTTC
CDR3 protein: CAISESGTNSYEQYF

clone size: .
V gene: TRBV4-1
J gene: TRBJ1-2
D gene: .
CDR3 DNA: TGCGCCAGCAGCCCGCAGATAAATAACTATGGCTACACCTTC
CDR3 protein: CASSPQINNYGYTF